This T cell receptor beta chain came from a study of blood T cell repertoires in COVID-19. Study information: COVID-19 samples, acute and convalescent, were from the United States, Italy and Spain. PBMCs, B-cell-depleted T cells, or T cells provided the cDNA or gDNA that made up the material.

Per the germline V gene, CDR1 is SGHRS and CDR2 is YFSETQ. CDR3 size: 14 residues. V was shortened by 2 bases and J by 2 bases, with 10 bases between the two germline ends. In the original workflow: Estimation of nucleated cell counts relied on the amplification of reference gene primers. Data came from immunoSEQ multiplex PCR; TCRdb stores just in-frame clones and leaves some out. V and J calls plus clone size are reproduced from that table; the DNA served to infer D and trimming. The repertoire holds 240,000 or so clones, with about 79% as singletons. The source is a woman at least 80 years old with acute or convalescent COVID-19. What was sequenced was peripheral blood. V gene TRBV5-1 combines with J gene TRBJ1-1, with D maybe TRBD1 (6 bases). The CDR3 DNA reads TGCGCCAGCAGCTTCGGGACACCAAACACTGAAGCTTTCTTT. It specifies CASSFGTPNTEAFF.